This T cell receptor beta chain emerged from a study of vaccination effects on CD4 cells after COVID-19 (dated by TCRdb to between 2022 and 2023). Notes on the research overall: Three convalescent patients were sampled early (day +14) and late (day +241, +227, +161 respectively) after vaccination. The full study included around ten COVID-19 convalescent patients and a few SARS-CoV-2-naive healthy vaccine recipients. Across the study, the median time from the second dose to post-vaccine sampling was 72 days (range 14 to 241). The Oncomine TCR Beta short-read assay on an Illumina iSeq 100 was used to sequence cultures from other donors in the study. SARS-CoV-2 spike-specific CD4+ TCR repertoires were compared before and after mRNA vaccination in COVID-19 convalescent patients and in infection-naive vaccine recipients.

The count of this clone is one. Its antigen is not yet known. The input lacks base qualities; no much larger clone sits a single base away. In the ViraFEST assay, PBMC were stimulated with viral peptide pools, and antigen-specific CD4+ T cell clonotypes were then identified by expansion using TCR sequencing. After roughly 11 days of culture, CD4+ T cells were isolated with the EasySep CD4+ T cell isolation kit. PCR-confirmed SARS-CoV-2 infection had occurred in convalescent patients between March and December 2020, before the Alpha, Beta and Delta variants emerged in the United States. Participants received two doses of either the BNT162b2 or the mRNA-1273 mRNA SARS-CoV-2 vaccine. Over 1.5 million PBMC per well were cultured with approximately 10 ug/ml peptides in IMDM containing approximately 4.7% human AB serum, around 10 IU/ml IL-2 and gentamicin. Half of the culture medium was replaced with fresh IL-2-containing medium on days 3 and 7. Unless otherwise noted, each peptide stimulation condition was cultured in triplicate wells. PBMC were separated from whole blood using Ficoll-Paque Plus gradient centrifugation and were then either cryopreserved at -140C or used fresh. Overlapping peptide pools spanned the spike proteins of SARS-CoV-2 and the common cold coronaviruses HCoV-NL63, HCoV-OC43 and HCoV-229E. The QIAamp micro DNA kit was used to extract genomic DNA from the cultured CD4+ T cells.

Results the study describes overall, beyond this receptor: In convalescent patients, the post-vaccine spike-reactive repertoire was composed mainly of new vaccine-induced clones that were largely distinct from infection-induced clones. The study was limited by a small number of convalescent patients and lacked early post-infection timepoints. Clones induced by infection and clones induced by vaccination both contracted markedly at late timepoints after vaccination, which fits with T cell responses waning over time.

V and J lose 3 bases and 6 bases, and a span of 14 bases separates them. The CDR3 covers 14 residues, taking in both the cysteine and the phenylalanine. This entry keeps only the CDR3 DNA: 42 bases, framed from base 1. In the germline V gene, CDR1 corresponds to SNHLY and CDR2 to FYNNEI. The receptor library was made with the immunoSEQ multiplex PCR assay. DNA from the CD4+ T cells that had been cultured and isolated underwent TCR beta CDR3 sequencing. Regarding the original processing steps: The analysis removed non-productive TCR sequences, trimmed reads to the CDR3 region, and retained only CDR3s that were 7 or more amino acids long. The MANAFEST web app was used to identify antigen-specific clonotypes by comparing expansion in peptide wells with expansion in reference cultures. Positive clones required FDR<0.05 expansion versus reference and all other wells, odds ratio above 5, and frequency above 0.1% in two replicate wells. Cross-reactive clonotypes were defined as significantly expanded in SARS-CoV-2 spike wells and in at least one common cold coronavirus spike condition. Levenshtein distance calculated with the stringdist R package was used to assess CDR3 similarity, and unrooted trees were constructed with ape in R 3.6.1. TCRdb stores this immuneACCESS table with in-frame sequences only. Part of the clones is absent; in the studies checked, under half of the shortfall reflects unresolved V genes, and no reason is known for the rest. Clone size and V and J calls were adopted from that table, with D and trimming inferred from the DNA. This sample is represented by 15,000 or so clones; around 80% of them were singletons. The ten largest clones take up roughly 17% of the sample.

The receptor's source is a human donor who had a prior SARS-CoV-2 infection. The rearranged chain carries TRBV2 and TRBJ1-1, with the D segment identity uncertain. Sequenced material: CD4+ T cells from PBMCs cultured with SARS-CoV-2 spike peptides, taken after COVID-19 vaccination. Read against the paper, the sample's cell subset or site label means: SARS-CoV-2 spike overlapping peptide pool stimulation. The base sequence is TGTGCCAGCAGTGAGGGCGGAGACTGGGCTGAAGCTTTCTTT. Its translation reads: CASSEGGDWAEAFF. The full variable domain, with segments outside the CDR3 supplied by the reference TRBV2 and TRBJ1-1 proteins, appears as EPEVTQTPSHQVTQMGQEVILRCVPISNHLYFYWYRQILGQKVEFLVSFYNNEISEKSEIFDDQFSVERPDGSNFTLKIRSTKLEDSAMYFCASSEGGDWAEAFFGQGTRLTVV.